This is a list of T cell receptor beta chains from one sample in a study of T cells in Graves' hyperthyroidism and ophthalmopathy. Each CDR3 protein is one row after TCRdb ran MiXCR on the multiplex PCR reads. The sample includes hundreds of thousands of distinct CDR3 sequences, 40% to 55% seen only once; the top ten take about 8.2%. Specimen: peripheral blood or thyroid tissue (not recorded which). The receptors derive from a young woman with Graves' hyperthyroidism. Both conserved end residues are part of each CDR3. Each record gives: J gene, clone size, D gene, V gene, CDR3 protein, CDR3 DNA. A D gene is named only where the DNA matches it firmly. Size is stated for part of the rows, as once, few or many counts, or as a class when the clone is expanded.

J gene: TRBJ1-1
clone size: NA
D gene: NA
V gene: TRBV7-2
CDR3 protein: CASSLDTQPEAFF
CDR3 DNA: TGTGCCAGCAGCTTAGATACCCAGCCTGAAGCTTTCTTT

J gene: TRBJ1-4
clone size: NA
D gene: NA
V gene: TRBV7-6
CDR3 protein: CASSEGYGLAPNEKLFF
CDR3 DNA: TGTGCCAGCAGCGAGGGGTATGGGCTAGCGCCTAATGAAAAACTGTTTTTT

J gene: TRBJ1-5
clone size: few
D gene: NA
V gene: TRBV7-9
CDR3 protein: CASSLGGARNGQPQHF
CDR3 DNA: TGTGCCAGCAGCTTAGGTGGTGCCCGCAACGGTCAGCCCCAGCATTTT

J gene: TRBJ2-7
clone size: NA
D gene: TRBD2
V gene: TRBV7-2
CDR3 protein: CASSPRSGGTYEQYF
CDR3 DNA: TGTGCCAGCAGCCCCCGTAGCGGGGGTACCTACGAGCAGTACTTC

J gene: TRBJ1-6
clone size: few
D gene: NA
V gene: TRBV25-1
CDR3 protein: CASSGPGPPDNSPLHF
CDR3 DNA: TGTGCCAGCAGCGGACCGGGCCCTCCGGATAATTCACCCCTCCACTTT

J gene: TRBJ2-2
clone size: few
D gene: TRBD2
V gene: TRBV7-3
CDR3 protein: CASSLTSGSGGELFF
CDR3 DNA: TGTGCCAGCAGCTTAACTAGCGGGAGCGGAGGGGAGCTGTTTTTT

J gene: TRBJ1-1
clone size: many
D gene: TRBD1
V gene: TRBV2
CDR3 protein: CASRQRTGANTEAFF
CDR3 DNA: TGTGCCAGCAGGCAAAGGACAGGGGCGAACACTGAAGCTTTCTTT

J gene: TRBJ1-5
clone size: NA
D gene: TRBD1
V gene: TRBV2
CDR3 protein: CASSYGDRGGINQPQHF
CDR3 DNA: TGTGCCAGCAGTTACGGGGACAGGGGAGGGATCAATCAGCCCCAGCATTTT

J gene: TRBJ2-7
clone size: few
D gene: TRBD2
V gene: TRBV7-6
CDR3 protein: CASSAGLAINEQYF
CDR3 DNA: TGTGCCAGCAGTGCCGGACTAGCCATCAACGAGCAGTACTTC

J gene: TRBJ1-4
clone size: few
D gene: NA
V gene: TRBV2
CDR3 protein: CASSYRDGGIEKLFF
CDR3 DNA: TGTGCCAGCAGCTACCGGGACGGCGGGATTGAAAAACTGTTTTTT